This record looks at one TCR beta chain sequence and its context. These data belong to a study of OX40 agonist ivuxolimab in advanced cancers. CDR3 length: 13 residues. V was trimmed by 2 bases and J by 8 bases, leaving 12 bases between them. Per germline, CDR1 ENHRY and CDR2 SYGVKD. Only in-frame clones appear in the TCRdb table, and some are missing; sequencing was by immunoSEQ multiplex PCR. Here the sample spans under 80,000 clones, roughly nine tenths being singletons. The sequencing used CD4+ or CD8+ T cells sorted from blood, collected in a trial of the OX40 agonist ivuxolimab. V usage is TRBV10-3 and J usage is TRBJ1-2; possible D gene TRBD1, 6 bases. This clonotype originated in an adult with an advanced solid tumor such as melanoma, head and neck, liver or kidney cancer. The CDR3 DNA is TGTGCCATCAGTGAGACCGACAGGTTCGGCTACACCTTC. It specifies CAISETDRFGYTF.